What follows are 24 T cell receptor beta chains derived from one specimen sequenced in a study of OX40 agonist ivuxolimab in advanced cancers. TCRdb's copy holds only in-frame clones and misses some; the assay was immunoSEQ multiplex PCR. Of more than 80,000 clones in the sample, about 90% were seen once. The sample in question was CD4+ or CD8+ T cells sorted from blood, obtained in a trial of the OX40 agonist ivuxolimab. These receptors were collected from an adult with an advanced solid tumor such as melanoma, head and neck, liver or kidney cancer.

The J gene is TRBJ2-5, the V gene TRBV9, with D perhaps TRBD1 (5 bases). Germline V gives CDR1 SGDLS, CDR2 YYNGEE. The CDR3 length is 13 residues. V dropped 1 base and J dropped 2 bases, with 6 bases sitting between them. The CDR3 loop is CASSVTGQETQYF. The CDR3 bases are TGTGCCAGCAGCGTAACAGGACAAGAGACCCAGTACTTC. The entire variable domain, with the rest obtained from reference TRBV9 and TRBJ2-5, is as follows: DSGVTQTPKHLITATGQRVTLRCSPRSGDLSVYWYQQSLDQGLQFLIQYYNGEERAKGNILERFSAQQFPDLHSELNLSSLELGDSALYFCASSVTGQETQYFGPGTRLLVL.

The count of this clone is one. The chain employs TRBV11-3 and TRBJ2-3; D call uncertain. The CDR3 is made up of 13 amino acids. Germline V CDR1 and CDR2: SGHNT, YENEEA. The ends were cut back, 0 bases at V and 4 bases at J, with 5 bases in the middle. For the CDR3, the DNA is TGTGCCAGCAGCTTAGATGAGGCAGATACGCAGTATTTT. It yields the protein CASSLDEADTQYF.

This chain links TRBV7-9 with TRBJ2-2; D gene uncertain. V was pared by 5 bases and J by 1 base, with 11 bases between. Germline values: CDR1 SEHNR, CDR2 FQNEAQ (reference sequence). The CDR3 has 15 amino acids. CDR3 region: CASSDNPGNTGELFF. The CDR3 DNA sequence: TGTGCCAGCAGCGATAATCCAGGGAACACCGGGGAGCTGTTTTTT.

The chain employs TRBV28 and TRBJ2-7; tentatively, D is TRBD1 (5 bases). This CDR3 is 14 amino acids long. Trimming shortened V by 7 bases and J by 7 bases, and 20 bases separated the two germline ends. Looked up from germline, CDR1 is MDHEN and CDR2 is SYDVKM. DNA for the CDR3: TGTGCCAGCAACGGACACATAAACCTTTATGAGCAGTACTTC. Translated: CASNGHINLYEQYF.

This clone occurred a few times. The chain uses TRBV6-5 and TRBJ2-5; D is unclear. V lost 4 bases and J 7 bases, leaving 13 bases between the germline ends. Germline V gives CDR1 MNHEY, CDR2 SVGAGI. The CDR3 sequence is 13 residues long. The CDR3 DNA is TGTGCCAGCAGTTTAGGGTCCTCCGGGACCCAGTACTTC. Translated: CASSLGSSGTQYF.

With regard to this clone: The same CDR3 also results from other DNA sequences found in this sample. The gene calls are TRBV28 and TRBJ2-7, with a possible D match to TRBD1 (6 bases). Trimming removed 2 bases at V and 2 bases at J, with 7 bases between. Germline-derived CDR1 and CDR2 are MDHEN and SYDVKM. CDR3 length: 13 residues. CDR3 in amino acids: CASSLGGPYEQYF. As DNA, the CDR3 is TGTGCCAGCAGTTTAGGGGGCCCCTACGAGCAGTACTTC.

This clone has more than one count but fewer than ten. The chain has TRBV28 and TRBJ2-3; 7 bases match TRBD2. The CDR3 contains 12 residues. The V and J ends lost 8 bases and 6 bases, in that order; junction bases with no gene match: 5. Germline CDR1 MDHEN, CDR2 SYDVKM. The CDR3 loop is CASREALDTQYF. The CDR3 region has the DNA TGTGCCAGCCGGGAGGCCCTTGATACGCAGTATTTT.

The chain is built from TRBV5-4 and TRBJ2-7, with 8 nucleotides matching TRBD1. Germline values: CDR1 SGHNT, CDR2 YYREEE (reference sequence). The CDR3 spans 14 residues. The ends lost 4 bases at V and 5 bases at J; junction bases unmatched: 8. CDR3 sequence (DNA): TGTGCCAGCAGCCGACGGACAGGGTTCCACGAGCAGTACTTC. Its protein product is CASSRRTGFHEQYF.

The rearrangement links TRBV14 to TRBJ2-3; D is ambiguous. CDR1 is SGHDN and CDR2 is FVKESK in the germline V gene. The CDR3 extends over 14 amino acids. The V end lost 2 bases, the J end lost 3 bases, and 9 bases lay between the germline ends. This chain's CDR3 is CASSQSLSTDTQYF. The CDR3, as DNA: TGTGCCAGCAGCCAAAGCCTTTCTACAGATACGCAGTATTTT.

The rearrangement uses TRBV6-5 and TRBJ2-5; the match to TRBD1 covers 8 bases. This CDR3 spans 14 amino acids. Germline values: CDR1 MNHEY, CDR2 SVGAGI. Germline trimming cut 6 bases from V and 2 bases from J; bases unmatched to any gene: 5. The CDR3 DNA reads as TGTGCCAGCAGAAACAACAGGGGGCAAGAGACCCAGTACTTC. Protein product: CASRNNRGQETQYF.

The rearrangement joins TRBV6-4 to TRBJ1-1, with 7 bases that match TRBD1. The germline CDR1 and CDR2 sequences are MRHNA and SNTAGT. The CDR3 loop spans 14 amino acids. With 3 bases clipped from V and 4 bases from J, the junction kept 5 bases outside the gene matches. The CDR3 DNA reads TGTGCCAGCAGTGAACAGGGGTGGGGCACTGAAGCTTTCTTT. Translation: CASSEQGWGTEAFF.

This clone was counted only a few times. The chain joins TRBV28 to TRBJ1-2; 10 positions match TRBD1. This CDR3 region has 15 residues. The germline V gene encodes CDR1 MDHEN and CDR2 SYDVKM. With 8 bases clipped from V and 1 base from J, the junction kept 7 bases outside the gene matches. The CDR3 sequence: CASQRTGGNNYGYTF. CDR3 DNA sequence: TGTGCCAGCCAACGGACAGGGGGGAATAACTATGGCTACACCTTC.

CDR3 DNA: TGTGCCAGCTCGCGACAGGGGGTGAATGAAAAACTGTTTTTT. It yields the protein CASSRQGVNEKLFF. The J gene is TRBJ1-4, the V gene TRBV27; 9 bases map to TRBD1. The CDR3 is 14 amino acids. V lost 8 bases and J lost 5; bases outside the gene matches: 6. Germline values: CDR1 MNHEY, CDR2 SMNVEV (reference sequence).

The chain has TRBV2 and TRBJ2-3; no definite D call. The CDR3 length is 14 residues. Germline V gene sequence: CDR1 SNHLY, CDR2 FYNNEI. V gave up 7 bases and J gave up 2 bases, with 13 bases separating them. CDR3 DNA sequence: TGTGCCAGCAAGCCGGAACAGCACACAGATACGCAGTATTTT. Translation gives CASKPEQHTDTQYF.

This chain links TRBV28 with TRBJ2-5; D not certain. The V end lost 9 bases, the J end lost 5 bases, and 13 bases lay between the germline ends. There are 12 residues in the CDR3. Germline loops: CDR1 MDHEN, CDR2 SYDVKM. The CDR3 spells CARDPARETQYF. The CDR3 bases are TGTGCCAGAGACCCAGCTCGCGAGACCCAGTACTTC.

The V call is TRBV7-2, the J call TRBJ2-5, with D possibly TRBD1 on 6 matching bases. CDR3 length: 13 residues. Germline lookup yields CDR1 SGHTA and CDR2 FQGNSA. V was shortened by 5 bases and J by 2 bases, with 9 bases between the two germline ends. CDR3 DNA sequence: TGTGCCAGCAGCAAGGACAGACAAGAGACCCAGTACTTC. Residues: CASSKDRQETQYF.

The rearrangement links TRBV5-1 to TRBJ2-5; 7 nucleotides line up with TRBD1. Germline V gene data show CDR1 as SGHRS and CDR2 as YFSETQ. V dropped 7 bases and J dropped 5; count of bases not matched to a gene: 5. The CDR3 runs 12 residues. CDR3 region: CASGQERETQYF. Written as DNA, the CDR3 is TGCGCCAGCGGACAGGAACGGGAGACCCAGTACTTC.

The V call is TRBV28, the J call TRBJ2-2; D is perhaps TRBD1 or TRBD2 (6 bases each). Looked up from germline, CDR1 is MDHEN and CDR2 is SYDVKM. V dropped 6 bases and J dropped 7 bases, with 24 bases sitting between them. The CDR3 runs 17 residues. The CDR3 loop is CASSLPPGRGRGGELFF. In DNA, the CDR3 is TGTGCCAGCAGCCTCCCCCCCGGCCGGGGGCGAGGCGGGGAGCTGTTTTTT.

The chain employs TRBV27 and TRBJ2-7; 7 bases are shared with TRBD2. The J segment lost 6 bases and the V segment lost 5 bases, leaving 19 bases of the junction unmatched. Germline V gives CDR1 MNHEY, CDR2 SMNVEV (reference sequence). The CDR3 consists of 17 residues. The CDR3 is CASSPHFAGGSKAEQYF. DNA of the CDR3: TGTGCCAGCAGTCCTCATTTCGCTGGCGGGAGTAAGGCCGAGCAGTACTTC.

The CDR3 DNA reads as TGTGCCAGCACCGAGCCGCATCAAGCCTACGAGCAGTACTTC. Translating gives CASTEPHQAYEQYF. The chain employs TRBV28 and TRBJ2-7; the D is unclear. CDR1 and CDR2 from the germline V gene are MDHEN and SYDVKM. This CDR3 has 14 residues. V lost 7 bases, J lost 2 bases, and 15 bases lay in between.

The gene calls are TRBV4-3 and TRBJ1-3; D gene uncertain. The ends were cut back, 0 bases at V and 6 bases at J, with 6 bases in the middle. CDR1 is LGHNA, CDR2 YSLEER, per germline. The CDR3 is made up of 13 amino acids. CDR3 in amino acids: CASSQERVNTIYF. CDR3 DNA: TGCGCCAGCAGCCAAGAGAGGGTAAACACCATATATTTT.

CDR3 sequence (DNA): TGTGCCAGCAGCCCGGCGGCGTCGAGCACCGGGGAGCTGTTTTTT. Protein: CASSPAASSTGELFF. The chain carries TRBV6-4 and TRBJ2-2; D call uncertain. Trimming pared 6 bases from V and 4 bases from J, leaving 15 bases between. The CDR3 covers 15 residues. The germline V gene has CDR1 MRHNA and CDR2 SNTAGT.

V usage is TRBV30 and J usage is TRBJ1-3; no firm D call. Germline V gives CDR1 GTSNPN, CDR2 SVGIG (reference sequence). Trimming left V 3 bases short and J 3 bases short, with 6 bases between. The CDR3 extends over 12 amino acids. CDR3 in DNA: TGTGCCTGGAGCCTGGGTGGAAACACCATATATTTT. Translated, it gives CAWSLGGNTIYF. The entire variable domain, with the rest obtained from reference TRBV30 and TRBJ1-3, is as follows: SQTIHQWPATLVQPVGSPLSLECTVEGTSNPNLYWYRQAAGRGLQLLFYSVGIGQISSEVPQNLSASRPQDRQFILSSKKLLLSDSGFYLCAWSLGGNTIYFGEGSWLTVV.

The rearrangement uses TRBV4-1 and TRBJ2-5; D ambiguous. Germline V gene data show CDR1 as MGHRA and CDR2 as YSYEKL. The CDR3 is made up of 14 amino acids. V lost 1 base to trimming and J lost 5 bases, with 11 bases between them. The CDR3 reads CASSQGAVPETQYF. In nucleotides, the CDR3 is TGCGCCAGCAGCCAAGGGGCTGTACCCGAGACCCAGTACTTC.